Presented here are 9 T cell receptor beta chains from one specimen sequenced in a study of prognosis after radiotherapy for stage I lung cancer (dated by TCRdb to about 2021). Instrument used: Illumina HiSeq 3000. Two rounds of multiplex PCR on genomic DNA were used to amplify the TCR beta CDR3 region. The first PCR round used primers specific to each TRBV and TRBJ gene, with sequences filed in Chinese patent CN105087789A. In TCRdb, the public reads were trimmed at Q25 with fastp and aligned with MiXCR, with productive beta chains retained. One record per CDR3 amino acid sequence lists the most common genes and DNA. This sample holds 26,000 or so distinct CDR3 sequences; about 32% were observed only once. Jointly, the top ten make up around a third of the sample. The sequences come from PBMCs, collected before or after stereotactic body radiation therapy (not recorded which). The receptor set was obtained from a donor aged 50 or older with non-small cell lung cancer.

This clonotype was picked up many times. This chain connects TRBV10-3 to TRBJ2-2; D is perhaps TRBD1 or TRBD2 (6 bases each). CDR3 size: 16 residues. The germline V gene has CDR1 ENHRY and CDR2 SYGVKD. V was clipped by 10 bases and J by 0 bases, with 18 bases between them. The CDR3 coding sequence is TGTGCCACGTCCACGGGGGCCCCGACGAACACCGGGGAGCTGTTTTTT. Protein product: CATSTGAPTNTGELFF.

This clonotype was detected many times. The rearrangement joins TRBV6-1 to TRBJ2-3, with a possible D match to TRBD1 (5 bases). V dropped 7 bases and J dropped 3 bases, with 8 bases sitting between them. This CDR3 contains 12 residues. CDR1 is MNHNS and CDR2 is SASEGT in the germline V gene. The CDR3 DNA reads as TGTGCCAGCACTCCAGGGACAGATACGCAGTATTTT. Protein: CASTPGTDTQYF.

This clonotype has just a few counts. V usage is TRBV9 and J usage is TRBJ2-5; D is possibly TRBD1 (5 bases). Germline CDR1 reads SGDLS; CDR2 reads YYNGEE. With 7 bases removed from V and 5 bases from J, the gap between germline ends came to 9 bases. The CDR3 is 11 residues long. The CDR3 loop reads CASGGAETQYF. CDR3 coding DNA: TGTGCCAGCGGTGGGGCGGAGACCCAGTACTTC.

This clonotype appeared a few times. The rearrangement joins TRBV29-1 to TRBJ1-1; 9 bases align to TRBD1. The CDR3 covers 14 residues. CDR1 is SQVTM and CDR2 is ANQGSEA in the germline V gene. V lost 6 bases and J lost 5; bases outside the gene matches: 10. This CDR3 is CSVVTGGGGTEAFF. The DNA of the CDR3 is TGCAGCGTCGTAACAGGGGGCGGAGGGACTGAAGCTTTCTTT.

As regards this clonotype: This may come from a read error, since a much larger clone is one base off. The rearrangement links TRBV4-1 to TRBJ2-7; 8 nucleotides align to TRBD1. V shed 4 bases and J 5 bases; nucleotides not matched to a gene: 13. This CDR3 spans 16 amino acids. The germline V gene has CDR1 MGHRA and CDR2 YSYEKL. In DNA form, the CDR3 reads TGCGCCAGCAGCCCCTCCCCGGGACAGGTGTTCCACGAGCAGTACTTC. Translated, it gives CASSPSPGQVFHEQYF.

The chain employs TRBV6-2 or TRBV6-3 and TRBJ1-6; possibly TRBD1 for D (5 bases). CDR3 length: 16 amino acids. Germline loops: CDR1 MNHEY, CDR2 SVGEGT. V dropped 0 bases and J dropped 10 bases, with 16 bases sitting between them. CDR3 in amino acids: CASSYSTGAETSPLHF. In DNA, the CDR3 is TGTGCCAGCAGTTACTCGACTGGGGCTGAAACCTCACCCCTCCACTTT.

This clonotype was detected ten times or more. The chain couples TRBV5-1 to TRBJ2-3; TRBD2 matches 7 bases. Trimming at V came to 6 bases and at J to 1 base, leaving 8 bases not matched to a gene. The germline CDR1 and CDR2 sequences are SGHRS and YFSETQ. The CDR3 has 15 amino acids. The CDR3 here is CASTQTSARTDTQYF. The CDR3 DNA reads as TGCGCCAGCACCCAAACTAGCGCCCGCACAGATACGCAGTATTTT.

Note on this clonotype: A read error may produce the germline difference seen at one junction end. The V and J genes are TRBV6-2 or TRBV6-3 and TRBJ2-6, with D possibly being TRBD1 (6 bases). Germline loops: CDR1 MNHEY, CDR2 SVGEGT. This CDR3 is 17 amino acids long. CDR3 sequence (DNA): TGTGCCAGCACCCAACAGGGATTGAGCTCTTGGGCCAACGTCCTGATTTTC. Translating it yields CASTQQGLSSWANVLIF.

Points on this clonotype: A much larger clonotype is one base distant, so this may be a read error. V usage is TRBV6-2 or TRBV6-3 and J usage is TRBJ1-4; tentative D call: TRBD1 (6 bases). CDR1 and CDR2 from the germline V gene are MNHEY and SVGEGT. Trimming shortened V by 6 bases and J by 7 bases, and 18 bases separated the two germline ends. This CDR3 region has 15 residues. DNA for the CDR3: TGTGCCAGCAGACACAGGGAACCCTCCATTGAAAAACTGTTTTTT. The encoded protein is CASRHREPSIEKLFF.